Given below is one TCR beta chain in context. Some clones are missing from TCRdb's copy, which holds only in-frame ones; the method was immunoSEQ multiplex PCR. The top ten hold around 5% of the sample, which has 140,000 or so clones, around 84% seen once. V was clipped by 3 bases and J by 10 bases, with 10 bases between them. The CDR3 has 13 residues. CDR1 SGHAT and CDR2 FQNNGV come from the germline V gene. These data belong to a study of blood T cell repertoires in COVID-19. Looking at the study overall: Acute and convalescent COVID-19 specimens originated in the United States, Italy and Spain.

This receptor was identified in a woman between 45 and 60 years old with acute or convalescent COVID-19. The specimen sequenced was peripheral blood. J is TRBJ1-6 and V is TRBV11-2; TRBD1 is a possible D gene (6 bases). The CDR3 reads CASSLDRRSPLHF. The DNA of the CDR3 is TGTGCCAGCAGCTTGGACAGACGGTCACCCCTCCACTTT. The variable domain in full, completed from reference TRBV11-2 and TRBJ1-6, reads EAGVAQSPRYKIIEKRQSVAFWCNPISGHATLYWYQQILGQGPKLLIQFQNNGVVDDSQLPKDRFSAERLKGVDSTLKIQPAKLEDSAVYLCASSLDRRSPLHFGNGTRLTVT.